These 10 T cell receptor beta chains originate from one sample sequenced in a study of siplizumab effects on memory and regulatory T cells. TCRdb's copy holds only in-frame clones and misses some; the assay was immunoSEQ multiplex PCR. The table includes about 120,000 clones, roughly 94% detected once. The sample consisted of non-Treg CD4+ T cells sorted from blood. Receptors were obtained from a human donor in good health.

This chain joins TRBV30 and TRBJ2-7, with D unclear. Per the germline V gene, CDR1 is GTSNPN and CDR2 is SVGIG (reference sequence). The CDR3 consists of 10 residues. Trimming left V 1 base short and J 5 bases short, with 3 bases between. The CDR3 is CAWSENEQYF. CDR3 in DNA: TGTGCCTGGAGTGAGAACGAGCAGTACTTC.

The chain carries TRBV10-3 and TRBJ2-3, with D perhaps matching TRBD2 (6 bases). Deletions cut 6 bases from V and 0 bases from J, with 10 bases between. The CDR3 is 14 amino acids. The germline V gene encodes CDR1 ENHRY and CDR2 SYGVKD. CDR3 in DNA: TGTGCCATCAGCCCCGGGACTAGCACAGATACGCAGTATTTT. Residues: CAISPGTSTDTQYF.

This clone was counted once. The chain recombines TRBV7-8 with TRBJ1-1; a weak D match, TRBD1 (5 bases). This CDR3 region has 15 residues. V lost 5 bases and J lost 1, with 14 bases in between. CDR1 SGHVS and CDR2 FQNEAQ come from the germline V gene. CDR3 loop: CASSGGRIGNTEAFF. In DNA form, the CDR3 reads TGTGCCAGCAGCGGGGGGAGAATTGGGAACACTGAAGCTTTCTTT.

This rearrangement joins TRBV23-1 to TRBJ1-4; a weak D match, TRBD1 (5 bases). TRBV23-1 has ORF status, its function being uncertain. Trimming stripped 4 bases from V and 13 bases from J, with 16 bases between. CDR3 length: 13 residues. Written as DNA, the CDR3 is TGCGCCAGCAGTCGACAGAGTAATGAACTACTGTTTTTT. This sequence encodes CASSRQSNELLFF.

The chain combines TRBV2 with TRBJ2-7, with D uncertain. The germline V gene has CDR1 SNHLY and CDR2 FYNNEI. This CDR3 is built from 12 residues. V was trimmed by 6 bases and J by 0 bases, leaving 6 bases between them. The CDR3 sequence: CASRQVSYEQYF. The CDR3 nucleotides are TGTGCCAGCAGGCAGGTCTCCTACGAGCAGTACTTC.

This rearrangement joins TRBV6-6 to TRBJ1-1; D gene uncertain. V lost 3 bases and J lost 1, with 6 bases in between. Germline CDR1 MNHNY, CDR2 SVGAGI (reference sequence). The CDR3 sequence is 13 residues long. Written as DNA, the CDR3 is TGTGCCAGCAGTTATGGGGAGAACACTGAAGCTTTCTTT. Amino acids: CASSYGENTEAFF.

V is TRBV7-3 and J is TRBJ1-1, with 12 bases aligning to TRBD1. The J segment lost 10 bases and the V segment lost 5 bases, leaving 8 bases of the junction unmatched. This CDR3 has 14 residues. In germline, CDR1 is SGHTA, CDR2 FQGTGA. The CDR3 protein is CASSLTGQGALAFF. CDR3 DNA sequence: TGTGCCAGCAGCCTCACGGGACAGGGGGCGTTAGCTTTCTTT. Combining the CDR3 with reference TRBV7-3 and TRBJ1-1 gives the whole variable domain GAGVSQTPSNKVTEKGKYVELRCDPISGHTALYWYRQSLGQGPEFLIYFQGTGAADDSGLPNDRFFAVRPEGSVSTLKIQRTERGDSAVYLCASSLTGQGALAFFGQGTRLTVV.

A single count supports this clone. The chain couples TRBV2 to TRBJ2-4; a possible D gene is TRBD2 (6 bases). V dropped 0 bases and J dropped 10 bases, with 10 bases sitting between them. Germline CDR1 and CDR2: SNHLY and FYNNEI. The CDR3 loop spans 13 amino acids. CDR3 loop: CASSEAGGEIQYF. For the CDR3, the DNA is TGTGCCAGCAGTGAAGCGGGGGGAGAAATTCAGTACTTC.

The genes are TRBV19 and TRBJ1-2; D gene unclear. CDR1 LNHDA and CDR2 SQIVND come from the germline V gene (reference sequence). The CDR3 length is 12 residues. The germline V and J ends were trimmed by 6 bases and 4 bases, with 9 bases remaining between them. This CDR3 is CASREAIYGYTF. CDR3 DNA sequence: TGTGCCAGTAGGGAGGCTATCTATGGCTACACCTTC.

A single count supports this clone. This chain uses TRBV29-1 with TRBJ2-1; TRBD2 matches at 9 bases. Unmatched junction bases numbered 8, after V lost 6 bases and J lost 5 bases. The germline gives CDR1 SQVTM, CDR2 ANQGSEA. The CDR3 consists of 14 residues. CDR3 protein: CSVSRLAANNEQFF. The CDR3 nucleotides are TGCAGCGTGTCCCGACTAGCGGCGAACAATGAGCAGTTCTTC.